The 30 T cell receptor beta chains in this list originate from one sample, sequenced in a study of sequential checkpoint blockade in melanoma. Sequencing was performed with immunoSEQ multiplex PCR; in TCRdb, only in-frame clones are kept and a portion is missing. The sample holds more than 30,000 clones, 65% to 90% seen once. Treatment reported: randomized to nivolumab then ipilimumab (arm A) or the reverse (arm B). The material was CD8+ T cells sorted from blood (inferred from file names), obtained from a patient given nivolumab and ipilimumab in sequence. The receptor set was obtained from a human donor with melanoma.

CDR3: CASSFLPQPQHF. Written as DNA, the CDR3 is TGTGCCAGCAGCTTTCTCCCTCAGCCCCAGCATTTT. V is TRBV7-9 and J is TRBJ1-5; D is undetermined. Germline V gene data show CDR1 as SEHNR and CDR2 as FQNEAQ (reference sequence). The CDR3 spans 12 residues. The ends were cut back, 3 bases at V and 6 bases at J, with 6 bases in the middle.

V is TRBV19 and J is TRBJ2-7, with unresolved D. This CDR3 region has 15 residues. Trimming removed 5 bases at V and 4 bases at J, with 18 bases between. Per the germline V gene, CDR1 is LNHDA and CDR2 is SQIVND (reference sequence). CDR3 nucleotides: TGTGCCAGTAGTTCTCCACCCGGAGCAGTTTACGAGCAGTACTTC. The encoded protein is CASSSPPGAVYEQYF.

The CDR3 spells CASSTGDGNPSYEQYF. CDR3 DNA sequence: TGTGCCAGCAGCACAGGGGATGGGAATCCCTCCTACGAGCAGTACTTC. The rearrangement joins TRBV5-6 to TRBJ2-7; 7 bases are shared with TRBD1. The V segment lost 4 bases and the J segment 0 bases; nucleotides outside the gene matches: 10. Germline V lookup: CDR1 SGHDT, CDR2 YYEEEE. CDR3 size: 16 residues.

This sequence joins TRBV28 and TRBJ2-7; 10 bases are shared with TRBD2. The CDR3 length is 13 residues. CDR1 and CDR2 (germline): MDHEN, SYDVKM. The ends lost 5 bases at V and 2 bases at J; junction bases unmatched: 0. The CDR3 spells CASSLAGAYEQYF. CDR3 in DNA: TGTGCCAGCAGTCTAGCGGGAGCCTACGAGCAGTACTTC.

The chain couples TRBV6-1 to TRBJ2-4; a possible D gene is TRBD2 (5 bases). The CDR3 extends over 16 amino acids. The germline V and J ends were trimmed by 4 bases and 3 bases, with 16 bases remaining between them. CDR1 MNHNS and CDR2 SASEGT come from the germline V gene. CDR3: CASSGYARAYKNIQYF. DNA for the CDR3: TGTGCCAGCAGTGGCTATGCGCGGGCCTACAAAAACATTCAGTACTTC.

This clone has only a few counts. The rearrangement links TRBV7-2 to TRBJ2-7, with 7 bases lining up with TRBD1. The CDR3 loop spans 17 amino acids. Trimming cost V 0 bases and J 5 bases; bases outside gene matches: 13. Germline values: CDR1 SGHTA, CDR2 FQGNSA. The CDR3 bases are TGTGCCAGCAGCTTAGCCCTGACAGGGTTGGAAAGGAACGAGCAGTACTTC. Encoded protein: CASSLALTGLERNEQYF.

The rearrangement links TRBV29-1 to TRBJ2-1; 7 bases are a match to TRBD2. V trimming: 8 bases; J trimming: 9 bases; junction bases outside the gene matches: 13. This CDR3 comprises 13 residues. Looked up from germline, CDR1 is SQVTM and CDR2 is ANQGSEA. The CDR3 protein is CSPSVGERGEQFF. DNA for the CDR3: TGCAGCCCGAGTGTGGGGGAGCGGGGTGAGCAGTTCTTC.

V and J are TRBV9 and TRBJ1-3, with TRBD1 as a possible D gene (6 bases). There are 19 residues in the CDR3. The germline CDR1 and CDR2 sequences are SGDLS and YYNGEE. The germline V and J ends were trimmed by 1 base and 0 bases, with 20 bases remaining between them. The CDR3: CASSVSRDIAHTSGNTIYF. The CDR3 DNA follows: TGTGCCAGCAGCGTATCTAGGGACATCGCACACACCTCTGGAAACACCATATATTTT.

The chain couples TRBV29-1 to TRBJ2-2, with no clear D. The CDR3 is made up of 16 amino acids. The germline V gene has CDR1 SQVTM and CDR2 ANQGSEA. V dropped 4 bases and J dropped 0 bases, with 15 bases sitting between them. CDR3: CSVASRGRSNTGELFF. The CDR3 coding sequence is TGCAGCGTTGCTAGTCGTGGCCGATCGAACACCGGGGAGCTGTTTTTT.

This sequence joins TRBV10-3 and TRBJ1-5; TRBD1 might be the D (6 bases). This CDR3 has 14 residues. The germline V gene has CDR1 ENHRY and CDR2 SYGVKD. The germline V and J ends were trimmed by 9 bases and 3 bases, with 15 bases remaining between them. This CDR3 is CAISPGQLNQPQHF. In nucleotides, the CDR3 is TGTGCCATTTCACCGGGACAACTCAATCAGCCCCAGCATTTT.

The rearrangement joins TRBV28 to TRBJ2-1; weak D call: TRBD1 (6 bases). The CDR3 spans 15 residues. Trimming removed 4 bases at V and 4 bases at J, with 14 bases between. Germline CDR1 MDHEN, CDR2 SYDVKM. CDR3: CASSSEGELYNEQFF. The CDR3 DNA reads as TGTGCCAGCAGTTCCGAGGGGGAGCTGTACAATGAGCAGTTCTTC.

The chain uses TRBV13 and TRBJ1-2; perhaps TRBD1 as D (6 bases). Trimming took 10 bases from V and 4 from J, leaving 16 bases between them. The germline CDR1 and CDR2 sequences are PRHDT and FYEKMQ (reference sequence). This CDR3 has 13 amino acids. CDR3 region: CATPPQGSYGYTF. CDR3 sequence (DNA): TGTGCCACGCCCCCACAGGGCTCCTATGGCTACACCTTC.

This clone was picked up a small number of times. This may arise from a read error, as a much more abundant clone is one base away. The same CDR3 is also encoded by other DNA sequences in this sample. In DNA, the CDR3 is TGCGCCAGCAGCCAAGAATCAGTCTACGAGCAGTACTTC. This translates into CASSQESVYEQYF. J is TRBJ2-7 and V is TRBV4-1; unclear D gene. The CDR3 loop spans 13 amino acids. Germline V gene sequence: CDR1 MGHRA, CDR2 YSYEKL. The V and J ends lost 0 bases and 3 bases respectively, with 6 bases between them.

In DNA, the CDR3 is TGTGCCAGCAGGGAAGCGGGTATCACTGAAGCTTTCTTT. Translation gives CASREAGITEAFF. The V and J genes are TRBV6-5 and TRBJ1-1; no firm D call. The CDR3 runs 13 residues. The V end was cut by 6 bases, the J end by 4 bases, with 12 bases between. Germline-derived CDR1 and CDR2 are MNHEY and SVGAGI.

V is TRBV6-4 and J is TRBJ2-1; TRBD2 agrees at 16 bases. CDR1 and CDR2 (germline): MRHNA, SNTAGT. The CDR3 runs to 18 residues. With 6 bases clipped from V and 5 bases from J, the junction kept 10 bases outside the gene matches. The CDR3 coding sequence is TGTGCCAGCAGGTCCGGGGGACTAGCGGGAGGGCCTAACAATGAGCAGTTCTTC. It encodes CASRSGGLAGGPNNEQFF.

The rearrangement joins TRBV7-9 to TRBJ2-2; 9 bases are a match to TRBD1. This CDR3 is 14 amino acids long. Germline-derived CDR1 and CDR2 are SEHNR and FQNEAQ (reference sequence). With 11 bases clipped from V and 2 bases from J, the junction kept 6 bases outside the gene matches. Here the CDR3 reads CARRQGDNTGELFF. For the CDR3, the DNA is TGTGCCCGAAGACAGGGGGATAACACCGGGGAGCTGTTTTTT. Drawing the rest from reference TRBV7-9 and TRBJ2-2, the complete variable domain is DTGVSQNPRHKITKRGQNVTFRCDPISEHNRLYWYRQTLGQGPEFLTYFQNEAQLEKSRLLSDRFSAERPKGSFSTLEIQRTEQGDSAMYLCARRQGDNTGELFFGEGSRLTVL.

The rearrangement uses TRBV28 and TRBJ2-6; 8 positions match TRBD1. Germline V gene data show CDR1 as MDHEN and CDR2 as SYDVKM. V dropped 3 bases and J dropped 0; count of bases not matched to a gene: 13. CDR3 length: 20 amino acids. The DNA for the CDR3 is TGTGCCAGCAGTTTCCCCCTTGCAGGGGGCTATATCTCTGGGGCCAACGTCCTGACTTTC. Encoded protein: CASSFPLAGGYISGANVLTF.

Only one count was recorded for this clone. CDR3 DNA: TGTGCCAGCAGTCAGGAGGGGGCAAACACTGAAGCTTTCTTT. Amino acid sequence: CASSQEGANTEAFF. The gene calls are TRBV6-6 and TRBJ1-1; 7 bases match TRBD1. Germline V gives CDR1 MNHNY, CDR2 SVGAGI (reference sequence). V shed 5 bases, J shed 2 bases, and the junction held 5 bases outside the gene matches. The CDR3 loop spans 14 amino acids.

V gene TRBV2 combines with J gene TRBJ2-7; D possibly corresponds to TRBD2 (6 bases). The CDR3 length is 14 residues. Trimming removed 2 bases at V and 5 bases at J, with 13 bases between. Germline V gene sequence: CDR1 SNHLY, CDR2 FYNNEI. The CDR3 DNA reads TGTGCCAGCAGTGAACCGGGGAGGTCCAACGAGCAGTACTTC. Protein: CASSEPGRSNEQYF.

The chain uses TRBV28 and TRBJ2-3, with D uncertain. Trimming took 3 bases from V and 4 from J, leaving 11 bases between them. The CDR3 runs 14 residues. The germline V gene has CDR1 MDHEN and CDR2 SYDVKM. CDR3 in DNA: TGTGCCAGCAGTTTTTTGCTAGTCCCAGATACGCAGTATTTT. Residues: CASSFLLVPDTQYF.

This sequence joins TRBV9 and TRBJ2-3, with D perhaps matching TRBD1 (5 bases). Germline CDR1 SGDLS, CDR2 YYNGEE. Deletions cut 7 bases from V and 0 bases from J, with 9 bases between. This CDR3 contains 13 residues. The CDR3 here is CASGQASTDTQYF. DNA of the CDR3: TGTGCCAGCGGACAAGCTAGCACAGATACGCAGTATTTT.

The chain joins TRBV4-1 to TRBJ2-2, with 9 nucleotides matching TRBD1. This CDR3 is 15 amino acids long. J was trimmed by 5 bases and V by 5 bases; bases with no gene match: 6. Germline assignment: CDR1 MGHRA and CDR2 YSYEKL. In DNA, the CDR3 is TGCGCCAGCAGCATCCGACAGGGGGTGACCGGGGAGCTGTTTTTT. Amino acids: CASSIRQGVTGELFF.

The chain combines TRBV4-1 with TRBJ2-1, with D unclear. V dropped 2 bases and J dropped 9 bases, with 14 bases sitting between them. The germline CDR1 and CDR2 sequences are MGHRA and YSYEKL. The CDR3 runs 14 residues. The CDR3 spells CASSQIPRNGEQFF. CDR3 coding DNA: TGCGCCAGCAGCCAAATTCCGAGGAACGGTGAGCAGTTCTTC.

This chain links TRBV6-1 with TRBJ2-1, with TRBD1 matching 8 bases. The germline CDR1 and CDR2 sequences are MNHNS and SASEGT. The CDR3 length is 14 residues. V dropped 2 bases and J dropped 4; count of bases not matched to a gene: 1. The CDR3 reads CASSEQGAYNEQFF. CDR3 bases: TGTGCCAGCAGTGAACAGGGGGCATACAATGAGCAGTTCTTC.

The chain recombines TRBV6-6 with TRBJ2-7; 12 nucleotides line up with TRBD2. The CDR3 loop spans 15 amino acids. J lost 0 bases, V lost 6 bases, and 3 bases had no gene match. In germline, CDR1 is MNHNY, CDR2 SVGAGI (reference sequence). The chain's CDR3 is CASRTSGRSSYEQYF. CDR3 nucleotides: TGTGCCAGCAGAACTAGCGGGAGGTCCTCCTACGAGCAGTACTTC.

The V and J genes are TRBV4-1 and TRBJ2-2; TRBD1 aligns across 9 bases. CDR1 is MGHRA and CDR2 is YSYEKL in the germline V gene. This CDR3 contains 15 residues. V shed 5 bases and J 8 bases; nucleotides not matched to a gene: 9. The DNA for the CDR3 is TGCGCCAGCAGCTACACCGGGACAGGGATAGGGGAGCTGTTTTTT. Translated: CASSYTGTGIGELFF.

The DNA for the CDR3 is TGTGCCAGCAGCTTAAACTTCGGGGTAGGGAACATTCAGTACTTC. It specifies CASSLNFGVGNIQYF. The chain employs TRBV7-9 and TRBJ2-4, with TRBD2 as a possible D gene (5 bases). Germline lookup yields CDR1 SEHNR and CDR2 FQNEAQ (reference sequence). V lost 2 bases, J lost 7 bases, and 15 bases lay in between. This CDR3 is built from 15 residues.

The V and J genes are TRBV4-1 and TRBJ1-1, with 8 bases fitting TRBD1. Losses at the gene ends were 2 bases for V and 1 base for J; bases not matched to a gene: 3. Germline lookup yields CDR1 MGHRA and CDR2 YSYEKL. The CDR3 contains 15 residues. In DNA, the CDR3 is TGCGCCAGCAGCCAACCCGGGACAGGGAACACTGAAGCTTTCTTT. As protein: CASSQPGTGNTEAFF.

V is TRBV15 and J is TRBJ1-2; TRBD1 agrees at 10 bases. CDR1 is LNHNV and CDR2 is YYDKDF in the germline V gene (reference sequence). Losses at the gene ends were 9 bases for V and 5 bases for J; bases not matched to a gene: 9. The CDR3 covers 14 residues. CDR3 amino acids: CATAYRTGGYGYTF. The CDR3 region has the DNA TGTGCCACAGCGTACAGGACAGGGGGGTATGGCTACACCTTC.

V is TRBV7-8 and J is TRBJ2-1; D gene ambiguous. The CDR3 has 13 residues. The V gene lost 1 base and the J gene lost 6 bases, with 7 bases spanning the gap. CDR1 and CDR2 (germline): SGHVS, FQNEAQ. CDR3 in DNA: TGTGCCAGCAGCTTAGGTTTTCGCAATGAGCAGTTCTTC. Translated, it gives CASSLGFRNEQFF. Full variable domain (missing parts from reference TRBV7-8 and TRBJ2-1): GAGVSQSPRYKVAKRGQDVALRCDPISGHVSLFWYQQALGQGPEFLTYFQNEAQLDKSGLPSDRFFAERPEGSVSTLKIQRTQQEDSAVYLCASSLGFRNEQFFGPGTRLTVL.